This T cell receptor beta chain originates from a study of beta chain features in type 1 diabetes. The authors reverse transcribed all of the isolated RNA, so sequencing captured expressed TCRB transcripts. Generated by immunoSEQ multiplex PCR, the TCRdb table keeps only in-frame clones and is missing some. The sample has some 400,000 clones, over 13% seen once. V gave up 5 bases and J gave up 3 bases, with 13 bases separating them. This CDR3 region has 14 residues. Germline V gene sequence: CDR1 LNHDA, CDR2 SQIVND (reference sequence). Over 95% purity was reached by all sorted populations. This chain links TRBV19 with TRBJ1-2, with a tentative D call TRBD1 (5 bases). Sequences were obtained from naive CD4+ T cells from blood. The TCR was taken from a woman aged 18-29 years in good health. CDR3 in DNA: TGTGCCAGTAGTTCAGGGCGGGGACACTATGGCTACACCTTC. Residues: CASSSGRGHYGYTF.